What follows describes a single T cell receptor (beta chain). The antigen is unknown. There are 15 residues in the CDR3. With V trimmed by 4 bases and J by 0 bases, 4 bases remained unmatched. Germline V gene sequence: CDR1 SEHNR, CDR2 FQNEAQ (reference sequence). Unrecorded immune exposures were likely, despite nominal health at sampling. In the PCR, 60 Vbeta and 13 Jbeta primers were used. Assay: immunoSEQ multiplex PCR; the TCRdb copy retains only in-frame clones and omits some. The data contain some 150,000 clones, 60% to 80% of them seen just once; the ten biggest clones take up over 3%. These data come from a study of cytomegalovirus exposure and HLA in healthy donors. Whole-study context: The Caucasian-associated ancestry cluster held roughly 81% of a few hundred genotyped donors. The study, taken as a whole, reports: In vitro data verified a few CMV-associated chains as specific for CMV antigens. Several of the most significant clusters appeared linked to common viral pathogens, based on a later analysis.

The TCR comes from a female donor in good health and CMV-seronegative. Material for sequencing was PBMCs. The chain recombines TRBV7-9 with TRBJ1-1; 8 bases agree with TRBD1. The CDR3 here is CASSSNRGVNTEAFF. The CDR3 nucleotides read TGTGCCAGCAGCTCCAACAGGGGGGTGAACACTGAAGCTTTCTTT.